This TCR beta chain is drawn from a study of cytotoxic CD8 clonotypes in ibrutinib-treated CLL. General observations from the study: Among the clonotypes, public ones were uncommon and contracted or held stable on treatment.

For this clone: Its matching antigen is unknown.

V lost 2 bases, J lost 9 bases, and 13 bases stayed unmatched. The CDR3 contains 16 residues. The germline gives CDR1 SNHLY, CDR2 FYNNEI. The table came from immunoSEQ multiplex PCR; TCRdb's copy has only in-frame clones and leaves some out. Here the sample spans some 200,000 clones, roughly 65% being singletons. Sequencing used PBMCs, obtained after 12 months of ibrutinib treatment. This sequence was found in a human donor with chronic lymphocytic leukemia. V usage is TRBV2 and J usage is TRBJ2-7; 10 bases agree with TRBD2. The CDR3 DNA sequence: TGTGCCAGCAGTGAACTAGCGGGAGAATGGGGGAACGGGCAGTACTTC. It codes for CASSELAGEWGNGQYF. Full variable domain (missing parts from reference TRBV2 and TRBJ2-7): EPEVTQTPSHQVTQMGQEVILRCVPISNHLYFYWYRQILGQKVEFLVSFYNNEISEKSEIFDDQFSVERPDGSNFTLKIRSTKLEDSAMYFCASSELAGEWGNGQYFGPGTRLTVT.